This T cell receptor (beta chain) appears in the sequencing data of a study of radiotherapy plus CTLA-4 blockade in lung cancer. Study at large: Objective responses were documented in 15% to 20% of patients, with disease control in roughly 34%.

The CDR3 is 13 amino acids. V trimming: 7 bases; J trimming: 3 bases; junction bases outside the gene matches: 2. Looked up from germline, CDR1 is ENHRY and CDR2 is SYGVKD. With ipilimumab providing CTLA-4 blockade, focal radiation was administered to patients who had chemo-refractory metastatic non-small-cell lung cancer. Clones were sequenced by immunoSEQ multiplex PCR, and TCRdb holds only the in-frame ones, with some missing. The sample records tens of thousands of clones, approximately 86% being singletons. The clonotype originates from a human donor with non-small cell lung cancer that progressed on radiotherapy plus ipilimumab. The V and J genes are TRBV10-3 and TRBJ1-1, with 10 bases identical to TRBD1. This specimen consisted of peripheral blood, obtained from a patient treated with radiotherapy plus ipilimumab. CDR3 loop: CAIKGTGDTEAFF. CDR3 DNA sequence: TGTGCCATCAAAGGGACAGGGGACACTGAAGCTTTCTTT.